A selection of T cell receptor beta chains follows, all from one sample in a study of lymphopenia after photon versus proton radiotherapy. The table came from immunoSEQ multiplex PCR; TCRdb's copy has only in-frame clones and leaves some out. The table has 14,000 or so clones, over 75% seen once. This specimen was peripheral blood, taken from a patient treated with photon-based radiotherapy. The receptors were gathered from a man over 45 with gastric cancer. Each CDR3 is given with its conserved first and last residue. Fields, in order: J gene, clone size, V gene, CDR3 length, D gene, CDR3 protein, CDR3 DNA. A D gene is named only where the DNA matches it firmly. Some rows have no size entry. The others give once, few or many, or a class for an expanded clone.

j_call: TRBJ1-2
clone_size: NA
v_call: TRBV20-1
cdr3_length: 9
d_call: NA
cdr3_aa: CRFPRGYTF
cdr3_nt: TGCCGGTTTCCACGTGGCTACACCTTC

j_call: TRBJ2-1
clone_size: NA
v_call: TRBV5-1
cdr3_length: 14
d_call: TRBD2
cdr3_aa: CASSPGGSYNEQFF
cdr3_nt: TGCGCCAGCAGCCCGGGGGGAAGCTACAATGAGCAGTTCTTC

j_call: TRBJ1-3
clone_size: NA
v_call: TRBV7-9
cdr3_length: 13
d_call: NA
cdr3_aa: CASRTGSGNTIYF
cdr3_nt: TGTGCCAGCAGAACAGGTTCTGGAAACACCATATATTTT

j_call: TRBJ2-5
clone_size: NA
v_call: TRBV7-9
cdr3_length: 17
d_call: NA
cdr3_aa: CASSLGATDPIWETQYF
cdr3_nt: TGTGCCAGCAGCTTAGGTGCGACAGACCCGATTTGGGAGACCCAGTACTTC

j_call: TRBJ1-2
clone_size: NA
v_call: TRBV11-2
cdr3_length: 17
d_call: TRBD1
cdr3_aa: CASSFMGGQGRLYGYTF
cdr3_nt: TGTGCCAGCAGCTTTATGGGTGGACAGGGAAGACTTTATGGCTACACCTTC

j_call: TRBJ1-1
clone_size: NA
v_call: TRBV5-6
cdr3_length: 15
d_call: NA
cdr3_aa: CASSPKWAMNTEAFF
cdr3_nt: TGTGCCAGCAGCCCCAAGTGGGCAATGAACACTGAAGCTTTCTTT

j_call: TRBJ2-5
clone_size: NA
v_call: TRBV18
cdr3_length: 14
d_call: NA
cdr3_aa: CASSQGLHAETQYF
cdr3_nt: TGTGCCAGCTCACAGGGACTCCATGCGGAGACCCAGTACTTC

j_call: TRBJ2-5
clone_size: few
v_call: TRBV15
cdr3_length: 13
d_call: NA
cdr3_aa: CATSGISGETQYF
cdr3_nt: TGTGCCACCAGCGGTATCTCAGGGGAGACCCAGTACTTC

j_call: TRBJ2-1
clone_size: NA
v_call: TRBV7-9
cdr3_length: 15
d_call: NA
cdr3_aa: CASSLGGGGNHEQFF
cdr3_nt: TGTGCCAGCAGCTTAGGGGGAGGGGGCAACCATGAGCAGTTCTTC

j_call: TRBJ2-5
clone_size: NA
v_call: TRBV30
cdr3_length: 16
d_call: NA
cdr3_aa: CAWERGLLGLGETQYF
cdr3_nt: TGTGCCTGGGAGAGGGGTCTATTGGGGCTGGGGGAGACCCAGTACTTC

j_call: TRBJ2-1
clone_size: NA
v_call: TRBV18
cdr3_length: 17
d_call: NA
cdr3_aa: CASSPPSERSSYNEQFF
cdr3_nt: TGTGCCAGCTCACCACCGTCGGAGCGGAGCTCCTACAATGAGCAGTTCTTC

j_call: TRBJ1-5
clone_size: NA
v_call: TRBV2
cdr3_length: 12
d_call: NA
cdr3_aa: CASTTGRQPQHF
cdr3_nt: TGTGCCAGCACCACAGGCCGTCAGCCCCAGCATTTT

j_call: TRBJ2-1
clone_size: NA
v_call: TRBV19
cdr3_length: 14
d_call: TRBD2
cdr3_aa: CASSTSGSYNEQFF
cdr3_nt: TGTGCCAGTAGTACTAGCGGTAGCTACAATGAGCAGTTCTTC

j_call: TRBJ2-2
clone_size: NA
v_call: TRBV2
cdr3_length: 14
d_call: TRBD2
cdr3_aa: CASRGGENTGELFF
cdr3_nt: TGTGCCAGCAGGGGAGGGGAAAACACCGGGGAGCTGTTTTTT

j_call: TRBJ1-5
clone_size: NA
v_call: TRBV6-6
cdr3_length: 15
d_call: NA
cdr3_aa: CASSYPQGNNQPQHF
cdr3_nt: TGTGCCAGCAGTTACCCACAGGGTAACAATCAGCCCCAGCATTTT

j_call: TRBJ1-1
clone_size: NA
v_call: TRBV21-1
cdr3_length: 12
d_call: NA
cdr3_aa: CASSTRNTEAFF
cdr3_nt: TGTGCCAGCAGCACCCGGAACACTGAAGCTTTCTTT

j_call: TRBJ2-5
clone_size: NA
v_call: TRBV4-3
cdr3_length: 13
d_call: TRBD2
cdr3_aa: CASSRSRGETQYF
cdr3_nt: TGCGCCAGCAGCCGCTCGCGGGGGGAGACCCAGTACTTC

j_call: TRBJ1-5
clone_size: NA
v_call: TRBV6-5
cdr3_length: 13
d_call: NA
cdr3_aa: CASSYTANQPQHF
cdr3_nt: TGTGCCAGCAGTTACACGGCCAATCAGCCCCAGCATTTT

j_call: TRBJ1-6
clone_size: NA
v_call: TRBV15
cdr3_length: 16
d_call: TRBD1
cdr3_aa: CATSRAQGQRNSPLHF
cdr3_nt: TGTGCCACCAGCAGAGCTCAGGGACAGCGGAATTCACCCCTCCACTTT

j_call: TRBJ1-1
clone_size: NA
v_call: TRBV7-3
cdr3_length: 14
d_call: NA
cdr3_aa: CASSPAGLNTEAFF
cdr3_nt: TGTGCCAGCAGCCCGGCAGGGTTGAACACTGAAGCTTTCTTT

j_call: TRBJ2-1
clone_size: NA
v_call: TRBV9
cdr3_length: 11
d_call: NA
cdr3_aa: CATGKTDEQFF
cdr3_nt: TGTGCCACCGGGAAGACCGATGAGCAGTTCTTC

j_call: TRBJ1-3
clone_size: NA
v_call: TRBV9
cdr3_length: 16
d_call: NA
cdr3_aa: CASSVLGGSSGNTIYF
cdr3_nt: TGTGCCAGCAGCGTCCTCGGAGGAAGCTCTGGAAACACCATATATTTT

j_call: TRBJ1-2
clone_size: NA
v_call: TRBV19
cdr3_length: 12
d_call: NA
cdr3_aa: CASSIRERGYTF
cdr3_nt: TGTGCCAGTAGTATCAGGGAGCGAGGCTACACCTTC

j_call: TRBJ1-5
clone_size: NA
v_call: TRBV7-6
cdr3_length: 13
d_call: NA
cdr3_aa: CASSGGPNQPQHF
cdr3_nt: TGTGCCAGCAGCGGGGGGCCTAATCAGCCCCAGCATTTT

j_call: TRBJ1-2
clone_size: NA
v_call: TRBV2
cdr3_length: 14
d_call: NA
cdr3_aa: CASSDSRKNYGYTF
cdr3_nt: TGTGCCAGCAGTGATTCGCGGAAAAACTATGGCTACACCTTC

j_call: TRBJ1-5
clone_size: NA
v_call: TRBV19
cdr3_length: 16
d_call: TRBD1
cdr3_aa: CASSIPFPTGDQPQHF
cdr3_nt: TGTGCCAGTAGTATACCCTTCCCCACAGGGGATCAGCCCCAGCATTTT